This TCR beta chain came from a study of blood T cell repertoires in COVID-19. TCRdb's copy holds only in-frame clones and misses some; the assay was immunoSEQ multiplex PCR. Among 70,000 or so clones listed, roughly 86% were seen once. J gave up 9 bases and V 2 bases, and 7 bases lay outside the gene matches. CDR3 length equals 14 residues. Germline assignment: CDR1 GTSNPN and CDR2 SVGIG (reference sequence). The sequence was collected from a woman aged 45-65 years with acute or convalescent COVID-19. The source material was peripheral blood. This chain links TRBV30 with TRBJ2-1; 10 nucleotides align to TRBD1. The chain's CDR3 is CAWSPGTGVGEQFF. The DNA for the CDR3 is TGTGCCTGGAGTCCCGGGACAGGGGTCGGTGAGCAGTTCTTC.